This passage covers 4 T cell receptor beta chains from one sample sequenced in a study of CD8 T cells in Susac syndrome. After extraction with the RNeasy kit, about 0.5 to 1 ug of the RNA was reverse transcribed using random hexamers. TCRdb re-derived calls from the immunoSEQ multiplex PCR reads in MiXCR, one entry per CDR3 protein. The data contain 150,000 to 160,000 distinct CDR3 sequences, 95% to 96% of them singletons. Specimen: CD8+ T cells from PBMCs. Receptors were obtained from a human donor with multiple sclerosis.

The CDR3 is CASSSPRVAAFHEQFF. For the CDR3, the DNA is TGTGCCAGCAGCTCGCCCCGGGTCGCAGCGTTCCATGAGCAGTTCTTC. This chain uses TRBV7-8 with TRBJ2-1; D unclear. The V end lost 4 bases, the J end lost 8 bases, and 21 bases lay between the germline ends. Germline CDR1 and CDR2: SGHVS and FQNEAQ. This CDR3 contains 16 residues.

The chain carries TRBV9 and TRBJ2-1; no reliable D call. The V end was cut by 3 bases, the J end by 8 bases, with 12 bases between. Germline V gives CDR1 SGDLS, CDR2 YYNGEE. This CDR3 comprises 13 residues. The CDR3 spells CASSADPSHEQFF. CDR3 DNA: TGTGCCAGCAGCGCGGACCCCTCCCATGAGCAGTTCTTC.

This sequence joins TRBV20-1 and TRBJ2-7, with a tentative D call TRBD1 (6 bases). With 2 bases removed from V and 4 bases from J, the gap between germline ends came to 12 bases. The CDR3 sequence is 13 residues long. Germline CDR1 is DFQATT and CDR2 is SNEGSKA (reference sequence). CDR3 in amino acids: CSARSGQTYEQYF. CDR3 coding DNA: TGCAGTGCTAGATCGGGACAAACTTACGAGCAGTACTTC.

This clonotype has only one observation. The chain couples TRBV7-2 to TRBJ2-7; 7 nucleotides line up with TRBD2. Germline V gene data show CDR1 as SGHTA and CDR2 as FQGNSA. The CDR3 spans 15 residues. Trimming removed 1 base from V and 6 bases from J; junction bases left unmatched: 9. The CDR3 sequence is CASSLVPSGFREQYV. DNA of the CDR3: TGTGCCAGCAGCTTAGTACCTAGCGGCTTCCGCGAGCAGTACGTC.